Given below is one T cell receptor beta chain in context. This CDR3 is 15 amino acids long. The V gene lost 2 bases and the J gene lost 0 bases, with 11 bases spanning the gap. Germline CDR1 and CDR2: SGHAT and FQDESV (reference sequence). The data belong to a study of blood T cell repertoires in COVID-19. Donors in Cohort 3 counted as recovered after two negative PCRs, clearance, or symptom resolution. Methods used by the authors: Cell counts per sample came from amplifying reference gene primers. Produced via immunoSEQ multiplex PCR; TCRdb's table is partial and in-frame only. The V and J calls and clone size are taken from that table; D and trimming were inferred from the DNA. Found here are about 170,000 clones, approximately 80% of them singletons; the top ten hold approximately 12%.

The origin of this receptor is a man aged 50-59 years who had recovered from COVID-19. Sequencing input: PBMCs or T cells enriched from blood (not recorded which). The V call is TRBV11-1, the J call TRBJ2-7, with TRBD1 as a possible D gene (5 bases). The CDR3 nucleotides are TGTGCCAGCAGCTTATTCCCAGGGATCTCCTACGAGCAGTACTTC. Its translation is CASSLFPGISYEQYF.